This is a list of T cell receptor beta chains from one sample in a study of CD8+CD57+ T cells in acquired aplastic anemia. TCRdb ran MiXCR on the reads and lists one entry per CDR3 protein. The sample records about 180,000 distinct CDR3 sequences, approximately 48% being singletons. Source material: sorted CD4+, CD8+, or CD8+CD57+ T cells (not recorded which) from PBMCs. Source of these receptors: a human donor with aplastic anemia. CDR3s include the opening cysteine and the closing phenylalanine or tryptophan. D genes are given only for firm matches. Some rows have no size entry. The others give once, few or many, or a class for an expanded clone.

J: TRBJ2-3; size: .; D: .; V: TRBV10-3; DNA: TGTGCCAGCATACCCCGGACTAGCACAGATACGCAGTATTTT; CDR3: CASIPRTSTDTQYF
J: TRBJ1-1; size: .; D: .; V: TRBV25-1; DNA: TGTGCCAGCAGTGGGCGTTTATGGGGCACTGAAGCTTTCTTT; CDR3: CASSGRLWGTEAFF
J: TRBJ2-5; size: .; D: TRBD2; V: TRBV5-6; DNA: TGTGCCAGCAGTGGGGGGACTAGCGGGAGTCTGGAGACCCAGTACTTC; CDR3: CASSGGTSGSLETQYF
J: TRBJ1-1; size: many; D: .; V: TRBV4-2; DNA: TGTGCCAGCAGCCAAGACGACAACAGGGAGGACGCTTTCTTT; CDR3: CASSQDDNREDAFF
J: TRBJ2-1; size: many; D: TRBD1; V: TRBV24-1; DNA: TGTGCCACCAGTGATCCGGGACAGGGGGCAGGGGAGCAGTTCTTC; CDR3: CATSDPGQGAGEQFF
J: TRBJ1-4; size: .; D: TRBD1; V: TRBV3-1; DNA: TGTGCCAGCAGCCAAGAGGGCAGGGGGAGAGTACGGGAAAAACTGTTTTTT; CDR3: CASSQEGRGRVREKLFF
J: TRBJ1-1; size: .; D: .; V: TRBV10-3; DNA: TGTGCCATCAGGACTAGCGGGGGTAAAAACACTGAAGCTTTCTTT; CDR3: CAIRTSGGKNTEAFF
J: TRBJ1-3; size: many; D: .; V: TRBV4-1; DNA: TGCGCCAGCAGCCAAGATCAGGCTGGAAACACCATATATTTT; CDR3: CASSQDQAGNTIYF
J: TRBJ1-6; size: many; D: .; V: TRBV3-1; DNA: TGTGCCAGCAGCCGGGTGGATAATTCACCCCTCCACTTT; CDR3: CASSRVDNSPLHF
J: TRBJ2-7; size: .; D: .; V: TRBV7-6; DNA: TGTGCCAGCAGCTTAGATCTAGGGGCAGCCTACGAGCAGTACTTC; CDR3: CASSLDLGAAYEQYF
J: TRBJ2-3; size: .; D: .; V: TRBV29-1; DNA: TGCAGCGTTGCCCGGGGATCCGCTAGCACAGATACGCAGTATTTT; CDR3: CSVARGSASTDTQYF
J: TRBJ1-6; size: many; D: .; V: TRBV6-1; DNA: TGTGCCAGCAGGACACCTCGGACAGATAATTCACCCCTCCACTTT; CDR3: CASRTPRTDNSPLHF
J: TRBJ2-1; size: many; D: TRBD1; V: TRBV7-2; DNA: TGTGCCAGCAGCTCCCCAGGGGGCAGGAAGTTCTTC; CDR3: CASSSPGGRKFF
J: TRBJ2-7; size: many; D: TRBD1; V: TRBV7-3; DNA: TGTGCCAGCAGCACAGCGGACAGGGCCTCATGCTACGAGCAGTACTTC; CDR3: CASSTADRASCYEQYF
J: TRBJ1-3; size: many; D: .; V: TRBV10-1; DNA: TGCGCCAGCAGTGACCTATTCTATGGGGTCTCTGGAAACACCATATATTTT; CDR3: CASSDLFYGVSGNTIYF
J: TRBJ2-7; size: .; D: .; V: TRBV15; DNA: TGTGCCACCAGCGCCCTTGTGGGGGAATACGAGCAGTACTTC; CDR3: CATSALVGEYEQYF
J: TRBJ1-4; size: .; D: .; V: TRBV15; DNA: TGTGCCACCAGCAGAGGTGCGGGGGCAGGGGAAGAACTGTTTTTT; CDR3: CATSRGAGAGEELFF
J: TRBJ2-5; size: many; D: .; V: TRBV2; DNA: TGTGCCAGCAGTGTAGGGGGGGCAGAGACCCAGTACTTC; CDR3: CASSVGGAETQYF
J: TRBJ2-3; size: once; D: .; V: TRBV29-1; DNA: TGCAGCGTTAAATCAGGGGCCACAGATACGCAGTATTTT; CDR3: CSVKSGATDTQYF
J: TRBJ1-1; size: .; D: TRBD1; V: TRBV5-6; DNA: TGTGCCAGCAGCCTATCAGAACAGGGGGATGGCACTGAAGCTTTCTTT; CDR3: CASSLSEQGDGTEAFF
J: TRBJ2-7; size: .; D: .; V: TRBV10-3; DNA: TGTGCCATCAGTGAGTCGAGGCAGTCCAACGAGCAGTACTTC; CDR3: CAISESRQSNEQYF
J: TRBJ1-1; size: .; D: .; V: TRBV19; DNA: TGTGCCAGTAGTCCGGGCCTCACTGAAGCTTTCTTT; CDR3: CASSPGLTEAFF